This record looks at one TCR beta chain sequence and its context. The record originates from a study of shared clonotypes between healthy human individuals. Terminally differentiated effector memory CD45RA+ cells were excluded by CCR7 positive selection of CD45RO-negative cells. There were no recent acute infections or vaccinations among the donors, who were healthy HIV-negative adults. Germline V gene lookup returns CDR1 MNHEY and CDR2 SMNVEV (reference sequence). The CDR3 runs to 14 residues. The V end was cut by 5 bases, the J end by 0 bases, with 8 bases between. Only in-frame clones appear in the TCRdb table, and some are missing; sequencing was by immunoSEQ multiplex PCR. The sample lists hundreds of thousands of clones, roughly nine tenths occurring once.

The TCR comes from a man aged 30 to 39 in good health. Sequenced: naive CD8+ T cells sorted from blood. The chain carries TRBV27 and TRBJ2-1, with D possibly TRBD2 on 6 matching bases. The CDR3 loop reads CASSVTSSYNEQFF. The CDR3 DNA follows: TGTGCCAGCAGTGTGACTAGCTCCTACAATGAGCAGTTCTTC.